The next 27 T cell receptor beta chains were all read from a single sample in a study of blood T cell repertoires in COVID-19. Method: immunoSEQ multiplex PCR; TCRdb's copy keeps in-frame clones and lacks some. The sample records under 300,000 clones, around 90% being singletons. Sample: PBMCs or T cells enriched from blood (not recorded which). The source of these receptors is a woman between 25 and 40 years old who had recovered from COVID-19.

J is TRBJ2-7 and V is TRBV4-1; tentatively, D is TRBD1 (6 bases). CDR3 length: 14 amino acids. Germline assignment: CDR1 MGHRA and CDR2 YSYEKL. V was shortened by 4 bases and J by 5 bases, with 15 bases between the two germline ends. CDR3 sequence: CASSPGQTPDEQYF. Here the CDR3 DNA reads TGCGCCAGCAGCCCCGGACAGACCCCGGACGAGCAGTACTTC.

Regarding this clone: The junction and the germline gene differ at one end; a read error may be behind it. The chain has TRBV19 and TRBJ2-1; D not certain. The CDR3 spans 14 residues. In germline, CDR1 is LNHDA, CDR2 SQIVND (reference sequence). CDR3 DNA: TGTGCCAGTAGTATACCACCCTTTTACAGTGAGCAGTTCTTC. This translates into CASSIPPFYSEQFF.

This clone appeared once. This chain joins TRBV18 and TRBJ2-5, with TRBD1 matching over 11 bases. The CDR3 runs 15 residues. The V segment lost 4 bases and the J segment 4 bases; nucleotides outside the gene matches: 5. In germline, CDR1 is KGHSH, CDR2 LQKENI. The CDR3 sequence is CASSLDRGLLETQYF. Written as DNA, the CDR3 is TGTGCCAGCTCACTGGACAGGGGGCTGTTAGAGACCCAGTACTTC.

This clone was found once. The chain employs TRBV7-9 and TRBJ2-2; TRBD1 is a possible D gene (6 bases). The CDR3 is 16 amino acids. Germline CDR1 reads SEHNR; CDR2 reads FQNEAQ (reference sequence). Trimming left V 2 bases short and J 3 bases short, with 13 bases between. The DNA of the CDR3 is TGTGCCAGCAGCTTATACCCACAGGGCTACACCGGGGAGCTGTTTTTT. It codes for CASSLYPQGYTGELFF.

This chain uses TRBV19 with TRBJ2-3; the D gene is possibly TRBD1 (6 bases). The V end lost 3 bases, the J end lost 4 bases, and 11 bases lay between the germline ends. This CDR3 is 14 amino acids long. Germline V gives CDR1 LNHDA, CDR2 SQIVND (reference sequence). The CDR3 loop is CASSIASGADTQYF. CDR3 coding DNA: TGTGCCAGTAGTATCGCCTCAGGGGCAGATACGCAGTATTTT.

The J gene is TRBJ1-2, the V gene TRBV28, with TRBD1 matching over 8 bases. Germline V gene sequence: CDR1 MDHEN, CDR2 SYDVKM. V was pared by 6 bases and J by 3 bases, with 21 bases of the junction left unmatched. The length of the CDR3 is 19 residues. CDR3 sequence (DNA): TGTGCCAGCAGACTATATGGGACAGGCGATCCTCCTTTCTACTATGGCTACACCTTC. This translates into CASRLYGTGDPPFYYGYTF.

The genes are TRBV10-2 and TRBJ1-5; TRBD1 aligns across 9 bases. J lost 0 bases, V lost 7 bases, and 7 bases had no gene match. The germline CDR1 and CDR2 sequences are WSHSY and SAAADI. This CDR3 comprises 16 residues. The CDR3 coding sequence is TGCGCCAGCAAGGGACAGGGAATTTATAGCAATCAGCCCCAGCATTTT. Residues: CASKGQGIYSNQPQHF.

The chain couples TRBV12-3 or TRBV12-4 to TRBJ1-1, with D tentatively TRBD1 (5 bases). Trimming stripped 9 bases from V and 6 bases from J, with 17 bases between. The length of the CDR3 is 13 residues. The CDR3 DNA sequence: TGTGCCAGTTGCAGGGCGGTCTACCCTGAAGCTTTCTTT. Its translation: CASCRAVYPEAFF.

The chain is built from TRBV11-2 and TRBJ2-3; D may be TRBD2 (6 bases). The CDR3 sequence is 16 residues long. Germline values: CDR1 SGHAT, CDR2 FQNNGV. Trimming cost V 4 bases and J 0 bases, with 14 bases left between them. CDR3 region: CASSSAGTPSTDTQYF. CDR3 DNA: TGTGCCAGCAGCTCAGCCGGGACTCCGAGCACAGATACGCAGTATTTT. The full variable domain, with the rest looked up from reference TRBV11-2 and TRBJ2-3, is EAGVAQSPRYKIIEKRQSVAFWCNPISGHATLYWYQQILGQGPKLLIQFQNNGVVDDSQLPKDRFSAERLKGVDSTLKIQPAKLEDSAVYLCASSSAGTPSTDTQYFGPGTRLTVL.

V usage is TRBV13 and J usage is TRBJ1-6, with 7 bases identical to TRBD1. CDR1 is PRHDT and CDR2 is FYEKMQ in the germline V gene (reference sequence). The V segment lost 5 bases and the J segment 1 base; nucleotides outside the gene matches: 8. This CDR3 is built from 17 residues. The DNA of the CDR3 is TGTGCCAGCAGCGGAAGGAACAGGGGATCCTATAATTCACCCCTCCACTTT. Translated: CASSGRNRGSYNSPLHF.

This rearrangement joins TRBV6-1 to TRBJ2-7, with 14 bases matching TRBD2. Trimming at V came to 4 bases and at J to 1 base, leaving 3 bases not matched to a gene. Germline V gene lookup returns CDR1 MNHNS and CDR2 SASEGT. This CDR3 comprises 16 residues. Here the CDR3 reads CASSGLAGGPSYEQYF. The CDR3 region has the DNA TGTGCCAGCAGTGGACTAGCGGGAGGGCCTTCCTACGAGCAGTACTTC.

The V gene is TRBV7-9, the J gene TRBJ1-1; the match to TRBD1 covers 10 bases. The trim removed 1 base at V and 6 bases at J, leaving 8 bases unmatched. Germline assignment: CDR1 SEHNR and CDR2 FQNEAQ (reference sequence). The CDR3 runs to 16 residues. The DNA of the CDR3 is TGTGCCAGCAGCTTAGACCCGACAGGGGGCAAGGCTGAAGCTTTCTTT. This encodes CASSLDPTGGKAEAFF.

The CDR3 nucleotides are TGCGCCAGCAGTCGACAGGGTGACACTGAAGCTTTCTTT. Residues: CASSRQGDTEAFF. The chain links TRBV4-1 to TRBJ1-1; 7 bases are shared with TRBD1. V shed 6 bases and J 3 bases; nucleotides not matched to a gene: 4. The CDR3 length is 13 residues. Germline V gene lookup returns CDR1 MGHRA and CDR2 YSYEKL.

This chain uses TRBV28 with TRBJ2-1, with 9 bases matching TRBD2. The CDR3 extends over 14 amino acids. The V gene end was trimmed by 10 bases and the J gene end by 8 bases; junction bases not matched to a gene: 12. Germline CDR1 and CDR2: MDHEN and SYDVKM. The CDR3 nucleotides are TGTGCCACTACAAACCCTCTAGCGGGATATGAGCAGTTCTTC. Protein sequence: CATTNPLAGYEQFF.

The table lists this clone with a count of one. The CDR3 DNA is TGCGCCAGCAGCTTGGCGCCGGGACAGGGAGACAGGGGAGCTTTCTTT. Encoded protein: CASSLAPGQGDRGAFF. The rearrangement uses TRBV5-1 and TRBJ1-1, with 9 bases matching TRBD1. The germline V gene has CDR1 SGHRS and CDR2 YFSETQ. Trimming at V came to 0 bases and at J to 10 bases, leaving 13 bases not matched to a gene. This CDR3 has 16 amino acids.

The J gene is TRBJ1-4, the V gene TRBV7-9; D may be TRBD1 (5 bases). The germline gives CDR1 SEHNR, CDR2 FQNEAQ (reference sequence). V gave up 6 bases and J gave up 4 bases, with 15 bases separating them. This CDR3 is built from 15 residues. The CDR3 bases are TGTGCCAGCAGATCGAGCGGGGCGGATAATGAAAAACTGTTTTTT. Protein sequence: CASRSSGADNEKLFF.

The table lists this clone with a few counts. CDR3 region: CASSSPSAGLNEQFF. The CDR3 DNA follows: TGTGCCAGCAGCTCGCCGTCGGCGGGGCTGAATGAGCAGTTCTTC. The gene calls are TRBV5-4 and TRBJ2-1; possible D gene TRBD2, 6 bases. There are 15 residues in the CDR3. Trimming shortened V by 3 bases and J by 7 bases, and 17 bases separated the two germline ends. CDR1 is SGHNT, CDR2 YYREEE, per germline (reference sequence).

The chain joins TRBV5-1 to TRBJ2-5; possible D gene TRBD1, 5 bases. CDR1 SGHRS and CDR2 YFSETQ come from the germline V gene. The CDR3 runs 12 residues. V lost 4 bases and J 4 bases, leaving 8 bases between the germline ends. This chain's CDR3 is CASSPGLETQYF. In nucleotides, the CDR3 is TGCGCCAGCAGCCCAGGGTTAGAGACCCAGTACTTC.

This clone was seen only a few times. The chain recombines TRBV7-2 with TRBJ2-7; perhaps TRBD2 as D (6 bases). The CDR3 length is 16 residues. The germline V gene has CDR1 SGHTA and CDR2 FQGNSA. V lost 6 bases and J 7 bases, leaving 25 bases between the germline ends. The CDR3 coding sequence is TGTGCCAGCAGTAAGCACCTCAGGGATTGGGCGGGGGAGCAGTACTTC. Translated, it gives CASSKHLRDWAGEQYF.

This clone was found once. V and J are TRBV7-9 and TRBJ1-4; 9 bases map to TRBD1. Trimming cost V 5 bases and J 4 bases; bases outside gene matches: 8. In germline, CDR1 is SEHNR, CDR2 FQNEAQ (reference sequence). There are 16 residues in the CDR3. The DNA for the CDR3 is TGTGCCAGCAGCATATTACAGGGGGCGGTTAATGAAAAACTGTTTTTT. This codes for CASSILQGAVNEKLFF.

This chain joins TRBV4-3 and TRBJ1-2, with TRBD1 matching over 9 bases. This CDR3 region has 16 residues. The J segment lost 2 bases and the V segment lost 4 bases, leaving 8 bases of the junction unmatched. Germline V CDR1 and CDR2: LGHNA, YSLEER. DNA of the CDR3: TGCGCCAGCAGCCTTGAAGAACAGGGGGCAAACTATGGCTACACCTTC. It codes for CASSLEEQGANYGYTF.

V usage is TRBV2 and J usage is TRBJ1-5; 11 bases line up with TRBD1. The CDR3 runs 14 residues. Germline-derived CDR1 and CDR2 are SNHLY and FYNNEI. J was trimmed by 4 bases and V by 5 bases; bases with no gene match: 1. The CDR3 region has the DNA TGTGCCAGCAGTAGGGACAGGGGGAATCAGCCCCAGCATTTT. It is translated as CASSRDRGNQPQHF.

The chain has TRBV7-9 and TRBJ1-1, with TRBD1 matching 7 bases. The germline V gene has CDR1 SEHNR and CDR2 FQNEAQ (reference sequence). The CDR3 extends over 14 amino acids. V lost 5 bases to trimming and J lost 4 bases; unmatched junction nucleotides: 7. DNA for the CDR3: TGTGCCAGCAGCGAAGGGGGCGAGGGCACTGAAGCTTTCTTT. Its protein product is CASSEGGEGTEAFF.

The V and J genes are TRBV5-1 and TRBJ2-3, with a possible D match to TRBD1 (6 bases). In germline, CDR1 is SGHRS, CDR2 YFSETQ. CDR3 length: 15 amino acids. Trimming took off 1 base at V and 2 bases at J, with 11 bases between the two ends. The CDR3 is CASSLRGTDTDTQYF. The DNA for the CDR3 is TGCGCCAGCAGCTTGAGGGGGACGGACACAGATACGCAGTATTTT.

The chain carries TRBV3-1 (or the pseudogene TRBV3-2) and TRBJ1-2; the D gene is possibly TRBD1 (6 bases). V was pared by 5 bases and J by 3 bases, with 16 bases between. CDR3 length: 15 residues. Germline loops: CDR1 LGHDT, CDR2 YNNKEL (reference sequence). CDR3 DNA sequence: TGTGCCAGCAGCTCAGGGGACGCAGGCTACTATGGCTACACCTTC. It is translated as CASSSGDAGYYGYTF.

This chain connects TRBV5-1 to TRBJ2-1, with TRBD2 matching over 7 bases. Germline CDR1 SGHRS, CDR2 YFSETQ. The V segment lost 2 bases and the J segment 10 bases; nucleotides outside the gene matches: 9. CDR3 length: 14 residues. This CDR3 reads CASSLTPWGGEQFF. The CDR3 nucleotides are TGCGCCAGCAGCTTAACCCCGTGGGGGGGGGAGCAGTTCTTC.

This chain connects TRBV6-5 to TRBJ2-1; 7 nucleotides align to TRBD2. Germline V gene lookup returns CDR1 MNHEY and CDR2 SVGAGI. The CDR3 length is 15 residues. V lost 5 bases and J lost 2; bases outside the gene matches: 6. This CDR3 reads CASSRAGIPYNEQFF. The CDR3 DNA reads as TGTGCCAGCAGTCGAGCGGGGATTCCCTACAATGAGCAGTTCTTC.